This T cell receptor beta chain was observed in a study of early T cells in non-severe SARS-CoV-2 infection. Study at large: The study sequenced bulk RNA from unsorted whole blood, with chains unpaired.

The CDR3 is 10 amino acids. Per the germline V gene, CDR1 is MNHNY and CDR2 is SVGAGI (reference sequence). V lost 7 bases and J lost 3, with 1 base in between. Individual cDNA molecules carried attached unique molecular identifiers. TCRdb fed the 5' RACE reads into MiXCR, producing one record per CDR3 protein. The sample has over 70,000 distinct CDR3 sequences, roughly an eighth seen once. General study results and limits: In VDJdb matching, anti-spike CD8 responses were favored while private and CD4 specificities went missing.

On this clonotype: No antigen is known for it.

The sequence was collected from an adult who was a healthcare worker with PCR-confirmed SARS-CoV-2 infection or an uninfected control (not recorded which). The sample taken for sequencing was whole blood. V gene TRBV6-6 combines with J gene TRBJ1-3; no clear D gene. As DNA, the CDR3 is TGTGCCAGCAATGGAAACACCATATATTTT. This sequence encodes CASNGNTIYF.